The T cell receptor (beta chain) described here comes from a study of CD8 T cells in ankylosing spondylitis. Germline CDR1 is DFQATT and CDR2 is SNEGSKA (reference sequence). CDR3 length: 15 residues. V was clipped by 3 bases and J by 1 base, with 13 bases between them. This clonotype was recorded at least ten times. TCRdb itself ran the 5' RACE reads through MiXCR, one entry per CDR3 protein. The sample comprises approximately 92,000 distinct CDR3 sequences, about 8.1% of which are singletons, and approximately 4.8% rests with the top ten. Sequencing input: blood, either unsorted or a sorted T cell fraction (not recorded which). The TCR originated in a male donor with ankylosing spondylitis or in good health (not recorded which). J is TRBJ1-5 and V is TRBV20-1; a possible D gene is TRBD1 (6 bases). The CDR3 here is CSARTGTTSNQPQHF. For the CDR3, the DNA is TGCAGTGCTAGGACCGGGACAACAAGCAATCAGCCCCAGCATTTT.